These 26 T cell receptor beta chains were all obtained from the same sample, sequenced in a study of Graves' ophthalmopathy and Graves' hyperthyroidism (dated by TCRdb to 2017 to 2018). Data came from an Illumina HiSeq 2000. For repertoire sequencing, TCR beta CDR3 regions were amplified from RNA transcripts. The first round of RT-PCR was done with HTBI primers and the Qiagen OneStep RT-PCR kit, and was followed by a second round of multiplex PCR, then size selection and purification. Using fastp trimming at Q25 and MiXCR clonotype assembly, TCRdb reanalyzed the public sequencing data and kept in-frame beta chains. Every entry covers one CDR3 protein and lists the most common genes and DNA from its rows. The sample table contains about 480,000 distinct CDR3 sequences; only one count was recorded for approximately 15% of them. In total, the top ten clones hold 9.5% to 10% of the sample. Input material: blood. The receptors stem from a woman aged 25 to 39 with Graves' ophthalmopathy. Donor details come from another sample of the same person, matched by shared clones.

This clonotype was picked up many times. The rearrangement joins TRBV6-5 to TRBJ1-5; D call uncertain. The CDR3 extends over 16 amino acids. Germline V CDR1 and CDR2: MNHEY, SVGAGI. Trimming cost V 6 bases and J 0 bases, with 15 bases left between them. The CDR3 sequence is CASRTNTGYSNQPQHF. CDR3 coding DNA: TGTGCCAGCAGGACTAACACGGGGTATAGCAATCAGCCCCAGCATTTT.

Here the CDR3 DNA reads TGTGCCTGGAGTGGGGCAGGGGGCGCGGGGTTCTCCTACGAGCAGTACTTC. Encoded protein: CAWSGAGGAGFSYEQYF. The V call is TRBV30, the J call TRBJ2-7; the match to TRBD1 covers 8 bases. This CDR3 has 17 residues. Trimming took 1 base from V and 0 from J; bases not matched to a gene: 11. The germline gives CDR1 GTSNPN, CDR2 SVGIG (reference sequence).

This clonotype appeared many times. The chain joins TRBV30 to TRBJ2-7; 10 bases match TRBD1. In germline, CDR1 is GTSNPN, CDR2 SVGIG (reference sequence). The V segment lost 2 bases and the J segment 7 bases; nucleotides outside the gene matches: 11. The CDR3 is 15 residues long. CDR3 DNA sequence: TGTGCCTGGAGTCTCAGCTGGACAGGGGGTCGGGAGCAGTACTTC. This translates into CAWSLSWTGGREQYF. Variable domain in full (rest from reference TRBV30 and TRBJ2-7): SQTIHQWPATLVQPVGSPLSLECTVEGTSNPNLYWYRQAAGRGLQLLFYSVGIGQISSEVPQNLSASRPQDRQFILSSKKLLLSDSGFYLCAWSLSWTGGREQYFGPGTRLTVT.

This clonotype occurred many times. This chain joins TRBV25-1 and TRBJ1-5, with TRBD1 matching over 8 bases. Germline values: CDR1 MGHDK, CDR2 SYGVNS. V trimming: 4 bases; J trimming: 5 bases; junction bases outside the gene matches: 7. This CDR3 region has 15 residues. The CDR3 loop reads CASSGGTGDYQPQHF. CDR3 in DNA: TGTGCCAGCAGTGGCGGGACAGGCGATTATCAGCCCCAGCATTTT. Using reference TRBV25-1 and TRBJ1-5 for the parts outside the CDR3, the full variable domain is EADIYQTPRYLVIGTGKKITLECSQTMGHDKMYWYQQDPGMELHLIHYSYGVNSTEKGDLSSESTVSRIRTEHFPLTLESARPSHTSQYLCASSGGTGDYQPQHFGDGTRLSIL.

This clonotype was observed at least ten times. CDR3: CASSDRTGGISGYTF. For the CDR3, the DNA is TGTGCCAGCAGTGACCGGACAGGGGGCATCAGTGGCTACACCTTC. This chain connects TRBV25-1 to TRBJ1-2; 11 bases agree with TRBD1. V shed 3 bases and J 7 bases; nucleotides not matched to a gene: 7. The CDR3 consists of 15 residues. The germline V gene encodes CDR1 MGHDK and CDR2 SYGVNS.

This clonotype was counted many times. The rearrangement links TRBV6-2 or TRBV6-3 to TRBJ2-7, with 9 bases fitting TRBD2. The V segment lost 4 bases and the J segment 5 bases; nucleotides outside the gene matches: 9. The CDR3 extends over 15 amino acids. Germline V gene lookup returns CDR1 MNHEY and CDR2 SVGEGT. Here the CDR3 reads CASSSIAGETNEQYF. The CDR3 nucleotides read TGTGCCAGCAGTTCGATAGCGGGAGAGACGAACGAGCAGTACTTC.

This clonotype was recorded at least ten times. The genes are TRBV20-1 and TRBJ1-6; TRBD1 aligns across 7 bases. The CDR3 runs 13 residues. The germline gives CDR1 DFQATT, CDR2 SNEGSKA (reference sequence). J gave up 8 bases and V 6 bases, and 7 bases lay outside the gene matches. The CDR3 nucleotides read TGCAGTGCGATACAGGGGCTGGATTCACCCCTCCACTTT. Encoded protein: CSAIQGLDSPLHF.

This clonotype was detected many times. This rearrangement joins TRBV28 to TRBJ1-5; TRBD1 is a possible D gene (5 bases). The V gene lost 3 bases and the J gene lost 4 bases, with 10 bases spanning the gap. The length of the CDR3 is 14 residues. Germline V CDR1 and CDR2: MDHEN, SYDVKM. CDR3 DNA sequence: TGTGCCAGCAGTTTTTCGTCAGGGAATCAGCCCCAGCATTTT. Protein product: CASSFSSGNQPQHF.

This clonotype showed up just a few times. The rearrangement links TRBV6-4 to TRBJ2-5; 8 bases are a match to TRBD1. This CDR3 is 17 amino acids long. Trimming cost V 2 bases and J 5 bases; bases outside gene matches: 13. Germline V lookup: CDR1 MRHNA, CDR2 SNTAGT. CDR3 nucleotide sequence: TGTGCCAGCAGTGACCCAGGGGGCGAGGACGCACCGGAGACCCAGTACTTC. It yields the protein CASSDPGGEDAPETQYF.

This clonotype has a count of ten or more. This chain links TRBV12-3 or TRBV12-4 with TRBJ2-5, with D possibly matching TRBD1 (5 bases). Trimming stripped 5 bases from V and 3 bases from J, with 10 bases between. This CDR3 contains 13 residues. The DNA for the CDR3 is TGTGCCAGCAGTGACCGCAGGGAAGAGACCCAGTACTTC. Translating gives CASSDRREETQYF.

This clonotype was counted many times. The chain links TRBV6-1 to TRBJ2-7; TRBD1 matches 7 bases. The V segment lost 6 bases and the J segment 0 bases; nucleotides outside the gene matches: 2. CDR3 length equals 13 residues. CDR1 is MNHNS, CDR2 SASEGT, per germline. The CDR3, as DNA: TGTGCCAGCAGGGACAGGAGCTCCTACGAGCAGTACTTC. Amino acids: CASRDRSSYEQYF.

In this sample, this clonotype turned up many times. The V gene is TRBV19, the J gene TRBJ1-5; D uncertain. Trimming took 5 bases from V and 3 from J, leaving 8 bases between them. The CDR3 runs 13 residues. CDR1 LNHDA and CDR2 SQIVND come from the germline V gene (reference sequence). Here the CDR3 DNA reads TGTGCCAGTAGTGACCGAGACAATCAGCCCCAGCATTTT. It yields the protein CASSDRDNQPQHF.

This clonotype was detected ten times or more. In DNA, the CDR3 is TGTGCCAGCAGTGACCGGGACTCCCTATTGACCTACGAGCAGTACTTC. Its translation: CASSDRDSLLTYEQYF. The chain joins TRBV6-1 to TRBJ2-7, with D maybe TRBD2 (6 bases). This CDR3 is 16 amino acids long. The germline CDR1 and CDR2 sequences are MNHNS and SASEGT. V lost 3 bases and J lost 2, with 17 bases in between.

This clonotype was seen repeatedly, ten times or more. V is TRBV6-1 and J is TRBJ2-5, with TRBD2 matching over 7 bases. Germline loops: CDR1 MNHNS, CDR2 SASEGT. The CDR3 is 16 amino acids. V trimming: 6 bases; J trimming: 1 base; junction bases outside the gene matches: 11. In DNA, the CDR3 is TGTGCCAGCAGGCCTTCGGCGGGAGCTCGCCAAGAGACCCAGTACTTC. Translation: CASRPSAGARQETQYF.

This clonotype has a count of ten or more. CDR3 nucleotides: TGTGCCAGCAGTTTATCACGGGTGGGCACTGAAGCTTTCTTT. Translating it yields CASSLSRVGTEAFF. The gene calls are TRBV12-3 or TRBV12-4 and TRBJ1-1; the D is unclear. The length of the CDR3 is 14 residues. Deletions cut 2 bases from V and 4 bases from J, with 11 bases between.

This clonotype came up many times. This chain links TRBV5-1 with TRBJ1-1; D is possibly TRBD1 (5 bases). Trimming left V 6 bases short and J 5 bases short, with 20 bases between. There are 15 residues in the CDR3. Germline assignment: CDR1 SGHRS and CDR2 YFSETQ. Here the CDR3 DNA reads TGCGCCAGCACTAGTGGGGTTTCGAAGGGGACTGAAGCTTTCTTT. This translates into CASTSGVSKGTEAFF.

The sample holds many counts of this clonotype. The rearrangement uses TRBV19 and TRBJ1-5, with 7 bases lining up with TRBD1. CDR3 length equals 16 residues. J gave up 0 bases and V 8 bases, and 10 bases lay outside the gene matches. The germline V gene has CDR1 LNHDA and CDR2 SQIVND (reference sequence). The CDR3 region has the DNA TGTGCCAGTTCAACGACAGGGTCCTATAGCAATCAGCCCCAGCATTTT. It codes for CASSTTGSYSNQPQHF.

The table lists this clonotype with many counts. A read error may produce the germline difference seen at one junction end. The V call is TRBV12-3 or TRBV12-4, the J call TRBJ2-5; 12 positions match TRBD2. CDR3 size: 15 residues. CDR3 protein: CASSLAGGLRETQYF. The CDR3 DNA follows: TGTGCCAGCAGTCTAGCGGGGGGGCTAAGGGAGACCCAGTACTTC.

This clonotype has a count of ten or more. The rearrangement joins TRBV4-1 to TRBJ1-2, with 7 positions matching TRBD1. The V gene's germline CDR1 is MGHRA and CDR2 YSYEKL. The V and J ends lost 11 bases and 0 bases, in that order; junction bases with no gene match: 9. This CDR3 contains 14 residues. The CDR3 is CAASPGQTNYGYTF. For the CDR3, the DNA is TGCGCCGCCTCCCCGGGACAGACTAACTATGGCTACACCTTC.

This clonotype showed up just a few times. This may be a read error: a much more frequent sequence differs by one nucleotide. The chain has TRBV11-2 and TRBJ2-2; TRBD2 matches 16 bases. The CDR3 runs 16 residues. Germline-derived CDR1 and CDR2 are SGHAT and FQNNGV. The CDR3, as DNA: TGTGCCAGCAGCCTGGGACTAGCGGGAGGGGTCGGGGAGCTGTGTTTT. Translated: CASSLGLAGGVGELCF.

This clonotype was picked up many times. The V call is TRBV12-3 or TRBV12-4, the J call TRBJ1-3; D is ambiguous. The CDR3 extends over 15 amino acids. The V and J ends lost 8 bases and 4 bases respectively, with 18 bases between them. CDR3 bases: TGTGCCAGCTCCCTGGCGCAGGCAATAGGAAACACCATATATTTT. This encodes CASSLAQAIGNTIYF.

In regard to this clonotype: A read error is possible here, since a much larger clone lies one base away. This rearrangement joins TRBV24-1 to TRBJ2-5; 10 nucleotides agree with TRBD2. The CDR3 spans 14 residues. CDR1 KGHDR and CDR2 SFDVKD come from the germline V gene. This chain's CDR3 is CATSDWLAGETKYF. In nucleotides, the CDR3 is TGTGCCACCAGTGATTGGCTAGCGGGAGAGACCAAGTACTTC.

There are many counts of this clonotype. This rearrangement joins TRBV6-6 to TRBJ2-5; D might be TRBD2 (6 bases). Germline-derived CDR1 and CDR2 are MNHNY and SVGAGI (reference sequence). The V gene lost 4 bases and the J gene lost 2 bases, with 11 bases spanning the gap. The CDR3 has 14 amino acids. DNA of the CDR3: TGTGCCAGCAGTTTACTAGCAGGTCAAGAGACCCAGTACTTC. It codes for CASSLLAGQETQYF.

This clonotype was seen ten or more times. The genes are TRBV19 and TRBJ1-6, with D possibly TRBD1 on 5 matching bases. V dropped 3 bases and J dropped 6 bases, with 12 bases sitting between them. CDR1 and CDR2 (germline): LNHDA, SQIVND (reference sequence). The CDR3 contains 15 residues. The CDR3 loop reads CASSMGEMANSPLHF. The CDR3 DNA sequence: TGTGCCAGTAGTATGGGGGAAATGGCTAATTCACCCCTCCACTTT.

This clonotype was seen at least ten times. At one end the junction does not follow the germline gene, possibly because of a read error. V and J are TRBV12-3 or TRBV12-4 and TRBJ2-7, with no clear D. This CDR3 region has 15 residues. CDR3 in amino acids: CASSRPVRKTYGQYF. CDR3 bases: TGTGCCAGCAGTAGGCCGGTGAGAAAGACCTACGGGCAGTACTTC.

This clonotype has only a few counts. This sequence joins TRBV12-3 or TRBV12-4 and TRBJ2-3, with TRBD1 identical over 8 bases. The CDR3 is made up of 18 amino acids. The V segment lost 3 bases and the J segment 4 bases; nucleotides outside the gene matches: 15. This CDR3 reads CASSLVLLYRGEADTQYF. CDR3 DNA: TGTGCCAGCAGTTTGGTCCTTCTCTACAGGGGGGAGGCAGATACGCAGTATTTT.